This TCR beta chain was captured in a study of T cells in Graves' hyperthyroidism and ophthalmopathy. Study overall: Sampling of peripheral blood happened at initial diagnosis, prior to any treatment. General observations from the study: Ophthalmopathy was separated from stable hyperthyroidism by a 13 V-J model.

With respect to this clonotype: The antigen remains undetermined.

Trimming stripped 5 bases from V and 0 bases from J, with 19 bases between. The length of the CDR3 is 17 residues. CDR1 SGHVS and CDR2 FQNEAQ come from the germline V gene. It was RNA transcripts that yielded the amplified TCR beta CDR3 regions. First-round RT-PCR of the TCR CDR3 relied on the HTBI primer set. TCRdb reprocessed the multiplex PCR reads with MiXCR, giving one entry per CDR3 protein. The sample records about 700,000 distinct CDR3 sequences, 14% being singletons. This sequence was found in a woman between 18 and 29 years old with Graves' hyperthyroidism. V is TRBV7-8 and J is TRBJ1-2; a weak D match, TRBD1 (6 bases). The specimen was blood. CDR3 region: CASSANRDNKANYGYTF. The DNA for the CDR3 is TGTGCCAGCAGCGCGAACCGGGACAACAAAGCTAACTATGGCTACACCTTC.